The rows below give T cell receptor beta chains drawn from one sample of a study of shared clonotypes between healthy human individuals. Data came from immunoSEQ multiplex PCR; TCRdb stores just in-frame clones and leaves some out. The sample lists roughly 1.4 million clones; 98% to 99% were seen once. The sequencing input was naive CD4+ T cells sorted from blood. These receptors were obtained from a man younger than 40 in good health. Each CDR3 is given with its conserved first and last residue. The D gene is left open where the match is weak. Clone size is not always given. Where it is, it says once, few, many or a class for expanded clones.

D gene: TRBD1
clone size: NA
J gene: TRBJ2-2
V gene: TRBV29-1
CDR3 protein: CSVFGQERNTGELFF
CDR3 DNA: TGCAGCGTTTTCGGACAGGAAAGGAACACCGGGGAGCTGTTTTTT

D gene: TRBD2
clone size: NA
J gene: TRBJ2-1
V gene: TRBV7-9
CDR3 protein: CASSPTSGRHNEQFF
CDR3 DNA: TGTGCCAGCAGCCCAACTAGCGGGAGACACAATGAGCAGTTCTTC

D gene: TRBD1
clone size: NA
J gene: TRBJ1-5
V gene: TRBV5-6
CDR3 protein: CASSISGDRRQPQHF
CDR3 DNA: TGTGCCAGCAGCATAAGCGGGGACAGAAGACAGCCCCAGCATTTT

D gene: NA
clone size: NA
J gene: TRBJ2-1
V gene: TRBV28
CDR3 protein: CASTRGRSYNEQFF
CDR3 DNA: TGTGCCAGCACCCGGGGGCGGTCCTACAATGAGCAGTTCTTC

D gene: NA
clone size: NA
J gene: TRBJ2-3
V gene: TRBV6-5
CDR3 protein: CASSYFGDTSTDTQYF
CDR3 DNA: TGTGCCAGCAGTTACTTTGGCGATACTAGCACAGATACGCAGTATTTT

D gene: TRBD1
clone size: NA
J gene: TRBJ2-1
V gene: TRBV5-1
CDR3 protein: CASSSPTGGSYNEQFF
CDR3 DNA: TGCGCCAGCAGCTCTCCGACAGGGGGGTCTTACAATGAGCAGTTCTTC

D gene: NA
clone size: NA
J gene: TRBJ1-1
V gene: TRBV28
CDR3 protein: CASTPRHVNTEAFF
CDR3 DNA: TGTGCCAGCACCCCCAGGCACGTGAACACTGAAGCTTTCTTT

D gene: NA
clone size: NA
J gene: TRBJ2-1
V gene: TRBV7-2
CDR3 protein: CASSLLFLYNEQFF
CDR3 DNA: TGTGCCAGCAGCCTCCTTTTCCTTTACAATGAGCAGTTCTTC

D gene: TRBD1
clone size: NA
J gene: TRBJ2-3
V gene: TRBV9
CDR3 protein: CASSVGTGEVGGTDTQYF
CDR3 DNA: TGTGCCAGCAGCGTAGGGACAGGGGAGGTAGGAGGCACAGATACGCAGTATTTT

D gene: NA
clone size: NA
J gene: TRBJ1-5
V gene: TRBV4-1
CDR3 protein: CASSQLLAQPQHF
CDR3 DNA: TGCGCCAGCAGCCAACTCCTGGCACAGCCCCAGCATTTT

D gene: NA
clone size: NA
J gene: TRBJ2-3
V gene: TRBV7-9
CDR3 protein: CASSRDSTDTQYF
CDR3 DNA: TGTGCCAGCAGCCGGGACAGCACAGATACGCAGTATTTT

D gene: NA
clone size: NA
J gene: TRBJ2-7
V gene: TRBV5-1
CDR3 protein: CASSHKTAGQRSYEQYF
CDR3 DNA: TGCGCCAGCAGCCATAAAACGGCAGGACAGAGGTCCTACGAGCAGTACTTC

D gene: NA
clone size: NA
J gene: TRBJ1-1
V gene: TRBV18
CDR3 protein: CASSPGGQMNTEAFF
CDR3 DNA: TGTGCCAGCTCACCTGGCGGACAGATGAACACTGAAGCTTTCTTT

D gene: TRBD1
clone size: NA
J gene: TRBJ2-1
V gene: TRBV18
CDR3 protein: CASSPPWDREDYEQFF
CDR3 DNA: TGTGCCAGCTCACCACCTTGGGACAGGGAGGATTATGAGCAGTTCTTC

D gene: NA
clone size: NA
J gene: TRBJ2-3
V gene: TRBV25-1
CDR3 protein: CASSESQGYSTDTQYF
CDR3 DNA: TGTGCCAGCAGTGAATCACAGGGATATAGCACAGATACGCAGTATTTT

D gene: NA
clone size: NA
J gene: TRBJ2-7
V gene: TRBV19
CDR3 protein: CASSMWQGSYEQYF
CDR3 DNA: TGTGCCAGTAGTATGTGGCAGGGGTCCTACGAGCAGTACTTC

D gene: NA
clone size: once
J gene: TRBJ2-7
V gene: TRBV5-5
CDR3 protein: CASTRALYYEQYF
CDR3 DNA: TGTGCCAGCACCAGGGCCCTCTACTACGAGCAGTACTTC

D gene: NA
clone size: NA
J gene: TRBJ1-5
V gene: TRBV28
CDR3 protein: CASSPNGEPQHF
CDR3 DNA: TGTGCCAGCAGTCCCAACGGCGAACCCCAGCATTTT

D gene: NA
clone size: NA
J gene: TRBJ2-3
V gene: TRBV5-1
CDR3 protein: CASRRGEPASPDTQYF
CDR3 DNA: TGCGCCAGCCGCAGGGGGGAACCGGCATCCCCAGATACGCAGTATTTT

D gene: NA
clone size: NA
J gene: TRBJ1-2
V gene: TRBV7-9
CDR3 protein: CASSPDSLTYGYTF
CDR3 DNA: TGTGCCAGCAGCCCCGACAGCCTTACCTATGGCTACACCTTC

D gene: TRBD2
clone size: NA
J gene: TRBJ2-7
V gene: TRBV28
CDR3 protein: CASRVATSGSYEQYF
CDR3 DNA: TGTGCCAGCAGGGTCGCGACTAGCGGGTCTTACGAGCAGTACTTC

D gene: NA
clone size: NA
J gene: TRBJ1-1
V gene: TRBV5-1
CDR3 protein: CASSLEAEAFF
CDR3 DNA: TGCGCCAGCAGCTTGGAGGCTGAAGCTTTCTTT

D gene: NA
clone size: NA
J gene: TRBJ1-1
V gene: TRBV5-1
CDR3 protein: CASSLAAKNTEAFF
CDR3 DNA: TGCGCCAGCAGCTTGGCGGCCAAGAACACTGAAGCTTTCTTT

D gene: NA
clone size: once
J gene: TRBJ2-7
V gene: TRBV5-8
CDR3 protein: CASSSRAGGEEQYF
CDR3 DNA: TGTGCCAGCAGTTCCAGGGCAGGCGGCGAGGAGCAGTACTTC

D gene: TRBD2
clone size: NA
J gene: TRBJ2-1
V gene: TRBV11-2
CDR3 protein: CASSPLAGGYNEQFF
CDR3 DNA: TGTGCCAGCAGCCCCCTAGCGGGAGGCTACAATGAGCAGTTCTTC

D gene: TRBD2
clone size: NA
J gene: TRBJ2-2
V gene: TRBV19
CDR3 protein: CASTLLTSGRGGELFF
CDR3 DNA: TGTGCCAGTACGCTCCTCACTAGCGGGAGAGGTGGGGAGCTGTTTTTT

D gene: TRBD1
clone size: once
J gene: TRBJ1-3
V gene: TRBV4-1
CDR3 protein: CASSLTGGRNTIYF
CDR3 DNA: TGCGCCAGCAGCCTAACAGGGGGCAGAAACACCATATATTTT

D gene: TRBD2
clone size: NA
J gene: TRBJ2-7
V gene: TRBV28
CDR3 protein: CASRPTSGMTYEQYF
CDR3 DNA: TGTGCCAGCAGGCCAACTAGCGGGATGACCTACGAGCAGTACTTC

D gene: NA
clone size: NA
J gene: TRBJ2-2
V gene: TRBV6-6
CDR3 protein: CASSQTRVLTTGELFF
CDR3 DNA: TGTGCCAGCAGTCAAACGCGGGTCTTGACCACCGGGGAGCTGTTTTTT

D gene: NA
clone size: few
J gene: TRBJ1-2
V gene: TRBV27
CDR3 protein: CASSFSAVYGYTF
CDR3 DNA: TGTGCCAGCAGTTTTTCGGCAGTCTATGGCTACACCTTC

D gene: NA
clone size: NA
J gene: TRBJ2-3
V gene: TRBV18
CDR3 protein: CASSPSRLATSTDTQYF
CDR3 DNA: TGTGCCAGCTCACCCAGTCGGCTAGCGACAAGCACAGATACGCAGTATTTT

D gene: NA
clone size: NA
J gene: TRBJ2-6
V gene: TRBV4-1
CDR3 protein: CASSPRQGSIGANVLTF
CDR3 DNA: TGCGCCAGCAGCCCTCGGCAGGGGTCGATTGGGGCCAACGTCCTGACTTTC

D gene: TRBD2
clone size: once
J gene: TRBJ2-5
V gene: TRBV5-1
CDR3 protein: CASSLRLAAQETQYF
CDR3 DNA: TGCGCCAGCAGCTTACGACTAGCGGCCCAAGAGACCCAGTACTTC

D gene: NA
clone size: NA
J gene: TRBJ1-4
V gene: TRBV5-1
CDR3 protein: CASGTTGSNEKLFF
CDR3 DNA: TGCGCCAGCGGAACCACAGGCTCAAATGAAAAACTGTTTTTT

D gene: TRBD1
clone size: NA
J gene: TRBJ1-2
V gene: TRBV28
CDR3 protein: CASTGGQVYGYTF
CDR3 DNA: TGTGCCAGCACCGGAGGACAGGTATATGGCTACACCTTC

D gene: NA
clone size: NA
J gene: TRBJ2-7
V gene: TRBV28
CDR3 protein: CASSLPTATYEQYF
CDR3 DNA: TGTGCCAGCAGTCTCCCGACAGCAACCTACGAGCAGTACTTC

D gene: NA
clone size: NA
J gene: TRBJ2-3
V gene: TRBV7-9
CDR3 protein: CASSPTGAGGTDTQYF
CDR3 DNA: TGTGCCAGCAGCCCGACAGGGGCGGGGGGCACAGATACGCAGTATTTT

D gene: NA
clone size: NA
J gene: TRBJ2-2
V gene: TRBV18
CDR3 protein: CASSPPSRTGELFF
CDR3 DNA: TGTGCCAGCTCACCACCGTCCCGAACCGGGGAGCTGTTTTTT

D gene: NA
clone size: once
J gene: TRBJ2-7
V gene: TRBV27
CDR3 protein: CASSFGQGPTLGLGEQYF
CDR3 DNA: TGTGCCAGCAGTTTTGGGCAGGGTCCCACCCTGGGACTCGGCGAGCAGTACTTC

D gene: TRBD1
clone size: NA
J gene: TRBJ1-5
V gene: TRBV7-8
CDR3 protein: CASSHGQGHQPQHF
CDR3 DNA: TGTGCCAGCAGCCATGGACAGGGGCATCAGCCCCAGCATTTT

D gene: NA
clone size: NA
J gene: TRBJ2-1
V gene: TRBV30
CDR3 protein: CAWMGGAWQFF
CDR3 DNA: TGTGCCTGGATGGGGGGCGCGTGGCAGTTCTTC

D gene: NA
clone size: NA
J gene: TRBJ2-7
V gene: TRBV5-1
CDR3 protein: CASSLEGLSYEQYF
CDR3 DNA: TGCGCCAGCAGCTTAGAGGGGTTATCCTACGAGCAGTACTTC

D gene: NA
clone size: NA
J gene: TRBJ1-5
V gene: TRBV6-5
CDR3 protein: CASSYRDRQPQHF
CDR3 DNA: TGTGCCAGCAGTTACAGGGATCGGCAGCCCCAGCATTTT

D gene: NA
clone size: NA
J gene: TRBJ1-1
V gene: TRBV5-1
CDR3 protein: CASSLNWASGEAFF
CDR3 DNA: TGCGCCAGCAGCTTGAATTGGGCCTCGGGGGAAGCTTTCTTT

D gene: TRBD1
clone size: NA
J gene: TRBJ2-2
V gene: TRBV7-3
CDR3 protein: CASSPGTGLGTGELFF
CDR3 DNA: TGTGCCAGCAGCCCAGGGACAGGACTTGGCACCGGGGAGCTGTTTTTT

D gene: NA
clone size: NA
J gene: TRBJ1-2
V gene: TRBV19
CDR3 protein: CASSPRQDWGGGYTF
CDR3 DNA: TGTGCCAGTAGTCCAAGGCAGGACTGGGGTGGTGGCTACACCTTC

D gene: NA
clone size: NA
J gene: TRBJ1-1
V gene: TRBV6-5
CDR3 protein: CASSPWSKGGTEAFF
CDR3 DNA: TGTGCCAGCAGTCCTTGGTCAAAGGGAGGCACTGAAGCTTTCTTT

D gene: TRBD1
clone size: NA
J gene: TRBJ2-2
V gene: TRBV20-1
CDR3 protein: CSARSLGQGDF
CDR3 DNA: TGCAGTGCTAGGTCCCTTGGACAGGGGGACTTT

D gene: TRBD1
clone size: once
J gene: TRBJ1-5
V gene: TRBV2
CDR3 protein: CASRTGGNQPQHF
CDR3 DNA: TGTGCCAGCCGGACAGGGGGAAATCAGCCCCAGCATTTT